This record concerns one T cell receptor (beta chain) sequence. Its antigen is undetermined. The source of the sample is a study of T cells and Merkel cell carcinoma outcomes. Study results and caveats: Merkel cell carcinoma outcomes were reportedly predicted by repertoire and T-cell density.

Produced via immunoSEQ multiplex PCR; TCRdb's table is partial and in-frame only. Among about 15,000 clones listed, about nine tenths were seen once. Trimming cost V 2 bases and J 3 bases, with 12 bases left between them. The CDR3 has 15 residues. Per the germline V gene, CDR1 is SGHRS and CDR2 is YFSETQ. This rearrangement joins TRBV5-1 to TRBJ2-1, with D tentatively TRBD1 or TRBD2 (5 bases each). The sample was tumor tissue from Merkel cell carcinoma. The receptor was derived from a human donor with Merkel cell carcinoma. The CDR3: CASSFWGPYYNEQFF. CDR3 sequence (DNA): TGCGCCAGCAGCTTCTGGGGACCTTACTACAATGAGCAGTTCTTC.